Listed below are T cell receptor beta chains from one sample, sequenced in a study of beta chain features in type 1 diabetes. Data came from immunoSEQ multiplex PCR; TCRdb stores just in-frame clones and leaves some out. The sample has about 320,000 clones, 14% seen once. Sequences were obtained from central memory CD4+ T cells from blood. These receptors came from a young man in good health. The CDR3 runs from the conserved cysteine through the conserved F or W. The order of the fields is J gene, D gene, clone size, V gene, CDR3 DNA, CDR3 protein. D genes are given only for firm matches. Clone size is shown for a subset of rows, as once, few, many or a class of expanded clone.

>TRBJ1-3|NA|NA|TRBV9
TGTGCCAGCAGCACCTCGACAGCGGTTGGAAACACCATATATTTT
CASSTSTAVGNTIYF
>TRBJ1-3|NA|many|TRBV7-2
TGCGCCAGCAGCCACTCGGAAGGAAACACCATATATTTT
CASSHSEGNTIYF
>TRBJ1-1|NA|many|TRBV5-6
TGTGCCAGCAGCCGCCCGATTGGGACTGAAGCTTTCTTT
CASSRPIGTEAFF
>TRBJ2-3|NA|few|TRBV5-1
TGCGCCAGCAGCTTGGGGGACTCCCCGGGTACAGATACGCAGTATTTT
CASSLGDSPGTDTQYF
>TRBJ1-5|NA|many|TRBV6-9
TGTGCCAGCAGTTATGCCGACAGTGAAAATCAGCCCCAGCATTTT
CASSYADSENQPQHF
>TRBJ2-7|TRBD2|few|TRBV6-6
TGCCTCGGCCTTAGCGGGGGGAATAGCTACGAGCAGTACTTC
CLGLSGGNSYEQYF
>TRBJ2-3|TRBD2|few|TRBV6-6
TGTGCCAGCACTCAGAATCGGGGGGTCTTACATACGCAGTATTTT
CASTQNRGVLHTQYF
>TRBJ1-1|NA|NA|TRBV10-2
TGCGCCAGCAGTGTAGAGGGCACTGAAGCTTTCTTT
CASSVEGTEAFF
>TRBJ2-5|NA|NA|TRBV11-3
TGTGCCAGCAGCTTAGTGGCGACAGCCGAGACCCAGTACTTC
CASSLVATAETQYF
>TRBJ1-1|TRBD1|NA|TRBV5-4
TGTGCCAGCAGCTTGCCGGACAGGGGACGCACTGAAGCTTTCTTT
CASSLPDRGRTEAFF
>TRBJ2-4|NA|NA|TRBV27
TGTGCCAGCAGTTCAAGCACCGGGACGGCAAAGCAGTACTTC
CASSSSTGTAKQYF
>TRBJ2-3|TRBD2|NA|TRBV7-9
TGTGCCAGCAGCTCCACTAGCGGCACAGATACGCAGTATTTT
CASSSTSGTDTQYF
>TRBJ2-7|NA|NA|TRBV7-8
TGTGCCAGCAGCTTAAGGACAGGGGGAGGAGGACTAGCGGCCTACGAGCAGTACTTC
CASSLRTGGGGLAAYEQYF
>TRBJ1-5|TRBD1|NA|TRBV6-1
TGTGCCAGCAGGGACAGGGACGGGCCCCAGCATTTT
CASRDRDGPQHF
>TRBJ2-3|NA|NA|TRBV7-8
TGTGCCAGCAGCTTAATAGCGAACACAGATACGCAGTATTTT
CASSLIANTDTQYF
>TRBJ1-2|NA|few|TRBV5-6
TGTGCCAGCAGCAGCCTCAGGGTCTTCTACACCTTC
CASSSLRVFYTF
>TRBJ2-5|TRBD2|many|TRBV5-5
TGTGCCAGCAGCTTGGATAGCGGGAGGGCCGTCGGGACCCAGTACTTC
CASSLDSGRAVGTQYF
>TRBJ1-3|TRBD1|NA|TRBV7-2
TGTGCCAGCACCTCCCGGGACAGCACATCCACCATATATTTT
CASTSRDSTSTIYF
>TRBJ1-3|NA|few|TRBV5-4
TGTGCCAGCAGCTTCTTCGGGGGTACCGGAAACACCATATATTTT
CASSFFGGTGNTIYF
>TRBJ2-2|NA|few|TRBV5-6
TGTGCCAGCAGCTTGTTCAGATCCACCGGGGAGCTGTTTTTT
CASSLFRSTGELFF
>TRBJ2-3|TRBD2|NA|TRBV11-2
TGTGCCAGCAGCTTACCCCCCCGACTAGCGGGAAAGACAGATACGCAGTATTTT
CASSLPPRLAGKTDTQYF
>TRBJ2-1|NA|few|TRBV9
TGTGCCAGCAGCGTAGTACTCGGTGGGGAGCAGTTCTTC
CASSVVLGGEQFF
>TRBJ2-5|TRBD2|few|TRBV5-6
TGTGCCAGCAGGGCTCCGGGACTAACTCAAGAGACCCAGTACTTC
CASRAPGLTQETQYF
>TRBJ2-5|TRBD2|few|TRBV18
TGTGCCAGCTCACCACCAGGATCATCGGGGGGGGAGACCCAGTACTTC
CASSPPGSSGGETQYF
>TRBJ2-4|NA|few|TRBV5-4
TGTGCCAGCAGCTGGCGTACTAGCAGCATTCAGTACTTC
CASSWRTSSIQYF
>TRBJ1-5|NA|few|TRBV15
TGTGCCACCAGCAGAGACCAGGGTATGCCCCAGCATTTT
CATSRDQGMPQHF
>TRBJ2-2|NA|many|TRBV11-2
TGTGCCAGCAGTCATGAGGGGCAGGGCACCGGGGAGCTGTTTTTT
CASSHEGQGTGELFF
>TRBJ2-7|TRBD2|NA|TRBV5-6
TGTGCCAGCAGCATAACTGGTACGGGACTAGCCTACGAGCAGTACTTC
CASSITGTGLAYEQYF
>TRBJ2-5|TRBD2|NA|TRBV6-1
TGTGCCAGCAGTGGACTAGCGGGGGTAGAGACCCCGTACTTC
CASSGLAGVETPYF
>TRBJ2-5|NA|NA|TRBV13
TGTGCCAGCAGCCCACTGGGGGGGCTGGAGACCCAGTACTTC
CASSPLGGLETQYF
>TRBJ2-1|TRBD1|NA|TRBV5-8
TGTGCCAGCAGTTGGACAGGGGTATCCGTCAATGAGCAGTTCTTC
CASSWTGVSVNEQFF
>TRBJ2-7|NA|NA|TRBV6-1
TGTGCCAGCAGTTTGTTAGTCACAGGACCCTACGAGCAGTACTTC
CASSLLVTGPYEQYF
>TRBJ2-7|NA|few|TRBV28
TGTGCCAGCAGTTTTTCCAAGAAGAGCTACGAGCAGTACTTC
CASSFSKKSYEQYF
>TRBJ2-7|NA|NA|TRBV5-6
TGTGCCAGCAGCCAAAGCTCCTACGAGCAGTACTTC
CASSQSSYEQYF
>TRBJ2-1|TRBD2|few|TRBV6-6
TGTGCCAGCAGTCGAGGGACTAGCGGGAGCAATGAGCAGTTCTTC
CASSRGTSGSNEQFF
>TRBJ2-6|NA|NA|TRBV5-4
TGTGCCAGCAGCTTGGAGGGTCCCTCTGGGGCCAACGTCCTGACTTTC
CASSLEGPSGANVLTF
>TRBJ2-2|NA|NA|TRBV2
TGTGCCAGCAGGCTTAGCGCATCGAACACCGGGGAGCTGTTTTTT
CASRLSASNTGELFF
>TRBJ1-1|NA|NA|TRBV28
TGTGCCACGGATTCGATGAACACTGAAGCTTTCTTT
CATDSMNTEAFF
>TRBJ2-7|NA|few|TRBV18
TGTGCCAGCTCACCGAGGGGCGGGGTAGCTGACGAGCAGTACTTC
CASSPRGGVADEQYF
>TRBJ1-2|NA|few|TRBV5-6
TGTGCCAGCAGCTTGGAATCCTATGGCTACACCTTC
CASSLESYGYTF
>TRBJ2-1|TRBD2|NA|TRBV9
TGTGCCAGCAGCGTAGGACTAGCGGGGTCCTTCTGGCCTGATTACAATGAGCAGTTCTTC
CASSVGLAGSFWPDYNEQFF
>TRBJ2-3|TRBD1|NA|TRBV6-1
TGTGCCAGCAGCCCTGGACAGGGCGATACGCAGTATTTT
CASSPGQGDTQYF
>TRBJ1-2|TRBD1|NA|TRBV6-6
TGTGCCAGCAGTTACTCGGGACAGCATTATGGCTACACCTTC
CASSYSGQHYGYTF
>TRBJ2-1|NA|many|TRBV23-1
TGCGCCAGCAGTCCGTCCCGGCCGTCGGGGGACGGGTTGGTCAATGAGCAGTTCTTC
CASSPSRPSGDGLVNEQFF
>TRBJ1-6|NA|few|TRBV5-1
TGCGCCAGCAGCTTGGAGGGCAGGAGCTCCTATAATTCACCCCTCCACTTT
CASSLEGRSSYNSPLHF
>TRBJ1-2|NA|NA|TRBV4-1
TGCGCCAGCAGCCAAGATCAGGTTGGGGACTATGGCTACACCTTC
CASSQDQVGDYGYTF
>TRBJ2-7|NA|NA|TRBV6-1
TGTGCCAGCAGTCAAGGGAGCTACGAGCAGTACTTC
CASSQGSYEQYF
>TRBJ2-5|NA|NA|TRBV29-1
TGCAGCGTTGATGGTGTTACGGTGGAGACCCAGTACTTC
CSVDGVTVETQYF
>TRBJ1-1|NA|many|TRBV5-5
TGTGCCAGCAGCTTGGCCATGGCAGGGCCTGAAGCTTTCTTT
CASSLAMAGPEAFF
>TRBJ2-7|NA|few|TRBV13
TGTGCCAGCAGCCGCGACAGGTACGAGCAGTACTTC
CASSRDRYEQYF
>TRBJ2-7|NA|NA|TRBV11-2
TGTGCCAGCAGCTTAGGTTTAGGGGCCTACGAGCAGTACTTC
CASSLGLGAYEQYF
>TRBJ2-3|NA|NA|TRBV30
TGTGCCGGAAGAAGCGGAGGCACAGATACGCAGTATTTT
CAGRSGGTDTQYF
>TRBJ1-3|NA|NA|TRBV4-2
TGTGCCAGCAGCCAAGATTCTAGGCAGAGCTCTGGAAACACCATATATTTT
CASSQDSRQSSGNTIYF
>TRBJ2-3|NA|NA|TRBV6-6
TGTGCCAGCAGTTACGGGACACCTGCTAGCACAGATACGCAGTATTTT
CASSYGTPASTDTQYF
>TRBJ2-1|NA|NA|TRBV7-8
TGTGCCAGCTTGATAGGGGGGCCGGACAATGAGCAGTTCTTC
CASLIGGPDNEQFF